This T cell receptor (beta chain) was retrieved from a study of identical twins' blood T cells. Points from the study as a whole: Out-of-frame TCRbeta clonotypes reportedly had markedly more similar V usage in twins than unrelated donors. Shared CDR3 clonotype counts between two donors mainly tracked the product of their cloneset sizes, twins included.

Trimming cost V 3 bases and J 4 bases, with 9 bases left between them. The CDR3 sequence is 13 residues long. TCR cDNA libraries were made from RNA using a previously described, modified protocol. TCRdb passed the 5' RACE reads through MiXCR, listing each CDR3 protein once. The sample consists of 400,000 or so distinct CDR3 sequences, about 28% of them appearing once. Of note for this clonotype: As yet, its antigen is unknown. Just one base apart from a much larger clone, this may be a read error.

V is TRBV12-3 or TRBV12-4 and J is TRBJ1-1, with D hard to call. The specimen was PBMCs. The origin of this receptor is a woman between 18 and 50 years old in good health. Here the CDR3 reads CASSLAASTEAFF. CDR3 DNA sequence: TGTGCCAGCAGTTTGGCCGCCAGCACTGAAGCTTTCTTT.